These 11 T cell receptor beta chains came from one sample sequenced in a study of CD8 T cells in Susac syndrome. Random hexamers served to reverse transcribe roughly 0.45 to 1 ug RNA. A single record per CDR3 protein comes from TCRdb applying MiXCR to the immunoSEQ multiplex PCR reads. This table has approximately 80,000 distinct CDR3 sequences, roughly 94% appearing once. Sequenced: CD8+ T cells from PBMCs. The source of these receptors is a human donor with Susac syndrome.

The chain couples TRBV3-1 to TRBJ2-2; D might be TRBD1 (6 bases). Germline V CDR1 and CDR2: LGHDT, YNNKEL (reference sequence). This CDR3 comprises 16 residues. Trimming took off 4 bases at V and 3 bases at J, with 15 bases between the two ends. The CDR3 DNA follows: TGTGCCAGCAGCCCCCCGGACAGACCGGACACCGGGGAGCTGTTTTTT. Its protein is CASSPPDRPDTGELFF.

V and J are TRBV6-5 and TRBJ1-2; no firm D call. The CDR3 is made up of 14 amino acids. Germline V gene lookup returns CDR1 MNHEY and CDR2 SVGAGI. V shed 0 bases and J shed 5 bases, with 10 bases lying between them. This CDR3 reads CASSYSTGYYGYTF. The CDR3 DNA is TGTGCCAGCAGTTACTCGACTGGATATTATGGCTACACCTTC.

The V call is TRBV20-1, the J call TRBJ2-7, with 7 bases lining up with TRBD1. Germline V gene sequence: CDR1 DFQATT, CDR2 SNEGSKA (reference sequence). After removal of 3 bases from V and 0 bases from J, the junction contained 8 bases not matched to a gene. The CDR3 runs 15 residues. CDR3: CSASAGTASSYEQYF. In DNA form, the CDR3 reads TGCAGTGCTAGCGCCGGGACAGCCAGCTCCTACGAGCAGTACTTC.

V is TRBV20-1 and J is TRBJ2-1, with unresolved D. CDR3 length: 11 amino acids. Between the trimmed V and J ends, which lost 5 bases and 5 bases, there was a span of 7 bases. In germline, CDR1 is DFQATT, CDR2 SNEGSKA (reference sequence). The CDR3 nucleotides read TGCAGTGCTGGAATAAACAATGAGCAGTTCTTC. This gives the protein CSAGINNEQFF.

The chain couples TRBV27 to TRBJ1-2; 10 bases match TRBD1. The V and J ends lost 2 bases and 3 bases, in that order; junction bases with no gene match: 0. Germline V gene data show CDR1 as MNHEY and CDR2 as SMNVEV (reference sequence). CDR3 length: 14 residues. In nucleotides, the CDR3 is TGTGCCAGCAGTTTAGGGACAGGGGACTATGGCTACACCTTC. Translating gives CASSLGTGDYGYTF.

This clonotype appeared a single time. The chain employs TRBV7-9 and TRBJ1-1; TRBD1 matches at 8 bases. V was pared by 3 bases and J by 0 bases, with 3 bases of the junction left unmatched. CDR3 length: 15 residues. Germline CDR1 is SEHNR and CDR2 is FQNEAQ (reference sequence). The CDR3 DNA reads TGTGCCAGCAGCTTTTCAGGGGGCGTGAACACTGAAGCTTTCTTT. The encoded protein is CASSFSGGVNTEAFF. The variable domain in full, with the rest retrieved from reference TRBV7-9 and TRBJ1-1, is DTGVSQNPRHKITKRGQNVTFRCDPISEHNRLYWYRQTLGQGPEFLTYFQNEAQLEKSRLLSDRFSAERPKGSFSTLEIQRTEQGDSAMYLCASSFSGGVNTEAFFGQGTRLTVV.

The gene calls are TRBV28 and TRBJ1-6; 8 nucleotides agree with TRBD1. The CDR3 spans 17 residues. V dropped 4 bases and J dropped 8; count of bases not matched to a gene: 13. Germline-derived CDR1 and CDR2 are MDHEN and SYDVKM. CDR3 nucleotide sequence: TGTGCCAGCAGTTCACCACTTCAGGGGGCGAAGGATTCACCCCTCCACTTT. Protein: CASSSPLQGAKDSPLHF.

CDR3 protein: CASSLGRGRDHEQYF. The CDR3 bases are TGTGCCAGCAGCTTGGGGAGGGGCAGGGACCACGAGCAGTACTTC. The chain joins TRBV7-9 to TRBJ2-7; 7 nucleotides match TRBD2. The CDR3 is made up of 15 amino acids. Germline CDR1 and CDR2: SEHNR and FQNEAQ (reference sequence). Trimming removed 3 bases from V and 5 bases from J; junction bases left unmatched: 10. Full variable domain (remainder filled in from reference TRBV7-9 and TRBJ2-7): DTGVSQNPRHKITKRGQNVTFRCDPISEHNRLYWYRQTLGQGPEFLTYFQNEAQLEKSRLLSDRFSAERPKGSFSTLEIQRTEQGDSAMYLCASSLGRGRDHEQYFGPGTRLTVT.

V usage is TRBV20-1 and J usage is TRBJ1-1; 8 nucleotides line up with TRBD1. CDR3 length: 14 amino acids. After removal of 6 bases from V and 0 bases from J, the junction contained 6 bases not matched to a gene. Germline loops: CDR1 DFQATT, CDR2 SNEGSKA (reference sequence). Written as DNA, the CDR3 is TGCAGTGCCTGCTGGACAGGGATGAACACTGAAGCTTTCTTT. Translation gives CSACWTGMNTEAFF.

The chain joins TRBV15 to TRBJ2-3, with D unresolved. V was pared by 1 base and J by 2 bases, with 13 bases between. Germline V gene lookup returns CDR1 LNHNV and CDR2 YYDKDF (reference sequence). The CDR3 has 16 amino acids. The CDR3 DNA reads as TGTGCCACCAGCAGAGGGAGAGAATCCGTCACAGATACGCAGTATTTT. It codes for CATSRGRESVTDTQYF.

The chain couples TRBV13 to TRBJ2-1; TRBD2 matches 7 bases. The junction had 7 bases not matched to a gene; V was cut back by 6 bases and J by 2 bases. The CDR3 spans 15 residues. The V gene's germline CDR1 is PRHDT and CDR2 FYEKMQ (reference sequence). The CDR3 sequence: CASSRGSGTYNEQFF. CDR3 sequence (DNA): TGTGCCAGCAGTCGTGGGAGCGGGACCTACAATGAGCAGTTCTTC.